The entry below describes one TCR beta chain. Genomic DNA acted as the template from which TCR beta VDJ combination and CDR3 sequence profiling were carried out. In TCRdb, the reads were re-called with MiXCR into one record per CDR3 protein. The sample includes about 180,000 distinct CDR3 sequences, around 63% seen only once; the top ten take about 42%. Those patients picked for sequencing had displayed CD8+CD57+ cell expansion on flow cytometry. Each patient had severe acquired aplastic anemia. This entry belongs to a study of CD8+CD57+ T cells in acquired aplastic anemia. Germline V gene sequence: CDR1 WNHNN, CDR2 SYGVQD (reference sequence). V dropped 3 bases and J dropped 1; count of bases not matched to a gene: 7. This CDR3 is built from 16 residues.

This TCR derives from a human donor with aplastic anemia. Sequenced: sorted CD4+, CD8+, or CD8+CD57+ T cells (not recorded which) from PBMCs. The V call is TRBV10-1, the J call TRBJ1-1; 8 positions match TRBD1. CDR3 in amino acids: CASSERGTGPNTEAFF. DNA of the CDR3: TGCGCCAGCAGTGAAAGGGGGACAGGCCCGAACACTGAAGCTTTCTTT.